This T cell receptor (beta chain) was captured by sequencing in a study of blood T cell repertoires in COVID-19 (dated by TCRdb to 2018 to 2021). Looking at the study overall: Samples from collaborators originated in the United States, Italy and Spain and spanned both the acute and convalescent phases of COVID-19. The prospective study material was composed of cDNA or gDNA derived from T cells, B-cell-depleted T cells, or PBMCs. Subjects who had been exposed to COVID-19, were actively infected with it, or had recovered from it provided the deeply sampled blood TCRbeta repertoires that made up the dataset. The repertoires were released in a freely available public database meant as a resource for research on the immune response to SARS-CoV-2. The samples were drawn from the first 160 participants of the ongoing ImmuneRACE study and from some 1,300 subjects provided by 6 global collaborators. Nearly every sample came with metadata listing a de-identified subject ID, COVID-19 status, age in years and sex. Where available, HLA class I and class II types were taken from metadata supplied by the sample provider and were not determined by assay-based typing.

Another Seattle source contributed samples from volunteer blood donors who had recovered from COVID-19. The collaborating institutions used their own protocols to collect whole blood in K2EDTA tubes. For TCRbeta analysis, collaborators shipped samples as frozen whole blood, isolated PBMCs, or DNA extracted from either of those sample types. Concerning this clone itself: Its antigen specificity is not known. No base-level quality is on record; no much larger clone is a single base apart.

CDR1 and CDR2 were assigned from the germline V gene (reference sequence) as SGHNT and YYREEE. Between the V and J ends, shortened by 3 bases and 6 bases respectively, the junction contains 10 bases. Counted from cysteine to phenylalanine, this CDR3 has 13 amino acids. Only the CDR3 region is kept as DNA, spanning 39 bases read in frame from base 1. TCRbeta CDR3 regions were amplified from genomic DNA using the immunoSEQ Assay, a bias-controlled multiplex PCR. The paper's processing steps were these. Nucleated cell counts per sample were estimated from amplification of reference gene primers within the assay. To quantify the absolute abundance of each unique TCRbeta CDR3 rearrangement, sequence reads were collapsed and filtered. For each sample, productive Simpson clonality was calculated as the square root of Simpson's diversity index over productive rearrangements. As stored in TCRdb, this immuneACCESS dataset retains in-frame rearrangements with V and J assigned. A fraction of the clones does not appear; measured against another copy, unresolved V genes explain less than half of the discrepancy, and the remainder lacks a known reason. V and J calls and clone size come straight from that table; D and trimming were deduced from the DNA. Across this sample there are roughly 70,000 clones, with roughly 80% seen only once. Of the sample, over 15% falls within the top ten clones.

Points the paper makes about the study in general: Clinical and demographic metadata were provided uncurated, with the amount varying by source and participant.

Sequencing was carried out using peripheral blood. This TCR derives from a man in his 70s who had recovered from COVID-19. The chain uses TRBV5-4 and TRBJ2-1; no confident D gene assignment can be made. CDR3 sequence: CASSSPPVNEQFF. The DNA sequence follows: TGTGCCAGCAGCTCCCCCCCCGTCAATGAGCAGTTCTTC.